This T cell receptor beta chain was observed in a study of identical twins. Germline V gives CDR1 LNHNV, CDR2 YYDKDF (reference sequence). V lost 3 bases to trimming and J lost 4 bases; unmatched junction nucleotides: 7. The CDR3 is 15 amino acids. TCRdb processed the 5' RACE reads anew with MiXCR; each CDR3 protein has one entry. The repertoire holds 470,000 or so distinct CDR3 sequences, 20% to 25% seen once, with just under 3% in the top ten. The same data also went into a second study, on T cells expressing NK-cell markers.

The sequenced sample consisted of CD4+ T cells sorted from blood. The receptor comes from a woman younger than 30 in good health. The chain carries TRBV15 and TRBJ2-3; 7 nucleotides line up with TRBD1. CDR3 amino acids: CATSSQDRDADTQYF. The CDR3 DNA is TGTGCCACCAGCAGTCAAGACAGGGACGCAGATACGCAGTATTTT.